One T cell receptor beta chain is described in this entry. Its antigen is still unknown. Sequencing used immunoSEQ multiplex PCR; TCRdb keeps in-frame clones, though not all of them. The table has roughly 58,000 clones, 77% seen once. The data originate from a study of OX40 agonist ivuxolimab in advanced cancers. About the research overall: With ivuxolimab, an agonistic anti-OX40 (CD134) antibody, patients were treated. Ivuxolimab doses were 0.01, 0.1, 0.3, 1.5, 3 or 10 mg/kg every 2 weeks. Findings of the study overall: People who partly responded at 0.1-3.0 mg/kg had some of the least clonal expansion seen.

V lost 6 bases to trimming and J lost 2 bases, with 8 bases between them. The CDR3 is 12 amino acids. CDR1 is MNHEY and CDR2 is SVGAGI in the germline V gene. The specimen was CD4+ or CD8+ T cells sorted from blood, collected in a trial of the OX40 agonist ivuxolimab. V gene TRBV6-5 combines with J gene TRBJ2-7; D unclear. The receptor was derived from an adult with an advanced solid tumor such as melanoma, head and neck, liver or kidney cancer. The CDR3 DNA follows: TGTGCCAGCAGGGCTTTCACCTACGAGCAGTACTTC. This encodes CASRAFTYEQYF.